Following are 27 T cell receptor beta chains from one sample sequenced in a study of cytomegalovirus exposure and HLA in healthy donors. The PCR used 60 Vbeta and 13 Jbeta primers. The assay was immunoSEQ multiplex PCR, and TCRdb's table has in-frame clones only and misses some. The sample shows fewer than 150,000 clones, about three quarters of them seen only once. Sequencing was done on a sample of PBMCs. The receptors stem from a human donor in good health.

The chain is built from TRBV28 and TRBJ2-7; tentatively, D is TRBD1 (6 bases). The V end lost 6 bases, the J end lost 4 bases, and 16 bases lay between the germline ends. This CDR3 region has 14 residues. CDR1 MDHEN and CDR2 SYDVKM come from the germline V gene. The CDR3 DNA follows: TGTGCCAGCAGCTACAACAGGGAGTGGTACGAGCAGTACTTC. Translation gives CASSYNREWYEQYF.

The V and J genes are TRBV18 and TRBJ2-3, with 13 nucleotides matching TRBD2. J lost 2 bases, V lost 6 bases, and 5 bases had no gene match. This CDR3 has 16 residues. The germline gives CDR1 KGHSH, CDR2 LQKENI. The CDR3, as DNA: TGTGCCAGCTCCCTAGGGACTAGCGGGGTCACAGATACGCAGTATTTT. It is translated as CASSLGTSGVTDTQYF.

A note on this clone: Mismatch with germline at one junction end may stem from a read error. The chain employs TRBV27 and TRBJ1-4; D possibly corresponds to TRBD1 (6 bases). The CDR3 is made up of 14 amino acids. Germline CDR1 MNHEY, CDR2 SMNVEV (reference sequence). The CDR3 coding sequence is TGTGCCAGCACCAAAAGGGGGGGTAGAGGAAAAACTGTTTTT. This encodes CASTKRGGRGKTVF.

V and J are TRBV6-1 and TRBJ1-4; no clear D gene. This CDR3 has 14 residues. In germline, CDR1 is MNHNS, CDR2 SASEGT. V was pared by 5 bases and J by 4 bases, with 11 bases between. The CDR3 DNA is TGTGCCAGCAGTCTGGTCGGGATTAATGAAAAACTGTTTTTT. Its translation: CASSLVGINEKLFF.

V and J are TRBV10-3 and TRBJ2-5, with D tentatively TRBD2 (8 bases). The CDR3 contains 15 residues. Germline loops: CDR1 ENHRY, CDR2 SYGVKD. The germline V and J ends were trimmed by 6 bases and 3 bases, with 17 bases remaining between them. The CDR3: CAISGGGQQKETQYF. In DNA form, the CDR3 reads TGTGCCATCAGCGGGGGGGGACAGCAAAAAGAGACCCAGTACTTC.

This rearrangement joins TRBV2 to TRBJ1-2, with 9 positions matching TRBD1. V lost 2 bases to trimming and J lost 8 bases; unmatched junction nucleotides: 9. Germline V CDR1 and CDR2: SNHLY, FYNNEI. CDR3 size: 15 residues. The CDR3, as DNA: TGTGCCAGCAGTGAATGGCAAGACAGGGGGGCCGGCTACACCTTC. It codes for CASSEWQDRGAGYTF. Looking up the rest from reference TRBV2 and TRBJ1-2 gives the full variable domain: EPEVTQTPSHQVTQMGQEVILRCVPISNHLYFYWYRQILGQKVEFLVSFYNNEISEKSEIFDDQFSVERPDGSNFTLKIRSTKLEDSAMYFCASSEWQDRGAGYTFGSGTRLTVV.

This chain connects TRBV5-4 to TRBJ2-1, with D perhaps matching TRBD1 (6 bases). The CDR3 consists of 14 residues. Germline-derived CDR1 and CDR2 are SGHNT and YYREEE (reference sequence). The germline V and J ends were trimmed by 1 base and 8 bases, with 13 bases remaining between them. The CDR3 DNA reads TGTGCCAGCAGCTTGCGGCAGGGGATGGATGAGCAGTTCTTC. This sequence encodes CASSLRQGMDEQFF.

The V call is TRBV9, the J call TRBJ2-5; 10 positions match TRBD1. This CDR3 region has 15 residues. The V gene end was trimmed by 4 bases and the J gene end by 3 bases; junction bases not matched to a gene: 6. CDR1 and CDR2 (germline): SGDLS, YYNGEE. The CDR3 spells CASSTRQGAEETQYF. The DNA for the CDR3 is TGTGCCAGCAGCACCCGACAGGGGGCGGAAGAGACCCAGTACTTC.

The chain is built from TRBV25-1 and TRBJ1-2; 7 positions match TRBD1. Germline V lookup: CDR1 MGHDK, CDR2 SYGVNS. J gave up 5 bases and V 7 bases, and 7 bases lay outside the gene matches. The CDR3 runs to 13 residues. The CDR3 DNA is TGTGCCAGCACTGGGGACAGTCCTTATGGCTACACCTTC. Translated: CASTGDSPYGYTF.

The CDR3 DNA follows: TGCGCCAGCAGCCCAACAGGGGGTTTGTACCAAGAGACCCAGTACTTC. Its translation: CASSPTGGLYQETQYF. This chain joins TRBV5-1 and TRBJ2-5; TRBD1 matches at 8 bases. The germline V gene encodes CDR1 SGHRS and CDR2 YFSETQ. The CDR3 consists of 16 residues. V was clipped by 4 bases and J by 0 bases; unmatched bases: 8.

The chain couples TRBV14 to TRBJ2-3; possible D gene TRBD2, 5 bases. CDR3 length: 13 amino acids. The V end lost 1 base, the J end lost 6 bases, and 8 bases lay between the germline ends. CDR1 is SGHDN and CDR2 is FVKESK in the germline V gene. This chain's CDR3 is CASSQVGEDTQYF. The CDR3 nucleotides read TGTGCCAGCAGCCAAGTCGGGGAGGATACGCAGTATTTT.

This chain links TRBV5-6 with TRBJ1-5; D remains unclear. With 7 bases removed from V and 0 bases from J, the gap between germline ends came to 17 bases. Germline CDR1 reads SGHDT; CDR2 reads YYEEEE. This CDR3 is 16 amino acids long. CDR3: CASAKRVDYSNQPQHF. As DNA, the CDR3 is TGTGCCAGCGCCAAGAGGGTAGATTATAGCAATCAGCCCCAGCATTTT.

V usage is TRBV7-8 and J usage is TRBJ1-2; D uncertain. CDR1 and CDR2 (germline): SGHVS, FQNEAQ. The length of the CDR3 is 15 residues. V lost 1 base to trimming and J lost 0 bases, with 9 bases between them. The CDR3 coding sequence is TGTGCCAGCAGCTTAGTGGCCATCTCTAACTATGGCTACACCTTC. This encodes CASSLVAISNYGYTF.

The chain joins TRBV4-1 to TRBJ1-1; 8 bases align to TRBD1. Per germline, CDR1 MGHRA and CDR2 YSYEKL. The CDR3 length is 13 residues. With 2 bases clipped from V and 8 bases from J, the junction kept 4 bases outside the gene matches. The CDR3 region has the DNA TGCGCCAGCAGCCAACATGGACAGGGAGAAGCTTTCTTT. Protein product: CASSQHGQGEAFF.

The chain links TRBV28 to TRBJ1-4; 11 bases match TRBD1. The junction had 3 bases not matched to a gene; V was cut back by 4 bases and J by 8 bases. From germline, CDR1 is MDHEN and CDR2 SYDVKM. This CDR3 comprises 14 residues. CDR3 in DNA: TGTGCCAGCAGTTGGACAGGGGGCTACGAAAAACTGTTTTTT. It yields the protein CASSWTGGYEKLFF.

The rearrangement links TRBV28 to TRBJ1-2, with D unclear. Germline V lookup: CDR1 MDHEN, CDR2 SYDVKM. Trimming removed 8 bases from V and 6 bases from J, with 10 bases in between. CDR3 size: 11 residues. The CDR3 is CASRRVDGYTF. CDR3 sequence (DNA): TGTGCCAGCCGGAGGGTGGATGGCTACACCTTC.

The chain joins TRBV5-4 to TRBJ1-2, with D maybe TRBD1 (6 bases). There are 13 residues in the CDR3. Between the trimmed V and J ends, which lost 4 bases and 4 bases, there was a span of 11 bases. The V gene's germline CDR1 is SGHNT and CDR2 YYREEE (reference sequence). DNA for the CDR3: TGTGCCAGCAGCCGCACAGGGATCTATGGCTACACCTTC. This encodes CASSRTGIYGYTF.

This clone has ten or more counts. The J gene is TRBJ2-7, the V gene TRBV5-6; D is ambiguous. Trimming pared 3 bases from V and 3 bases from J, leaving 16 bases between. Looked up from germline, CDR1 is SGHDT and CDR2 is YYEEEE. The CDR3 totals 15 residues. The CDR3 DNA reads TGTGCCAGCAGCTCTTTGAGGTCCGTGGGCTACGAGCAGTACTTC. Protein sequence: CASSSLRSVGYEQYF. Looking up the rest from reference TRBV5-6 and TRBJ2-7 gives the full variable domain: DAGVTQSPTHLIKTRGQQVTLRCSPKSGHDTVSWYQQALGQGPQFIFQYYEEEERQRGNFPDRFSGHQFPNYSSELNVNALLLGDSALYLCASSSLRSVGYEQYFGPGTRLTVT.

The chain couples TRBV5-5 to TRBJ2-7; 10 bases are a match to TRBD2. V was clipped by 5 bases and J by 3 bases; unmatched bases: 17. Looked up from germline, CDR1 is SGHKS and CDR2 is YYEKEE (reference sequence). The CDR3 sequence is 18 residues long. The CDR3 loop is CASSIPPSGGTHIYEQYF. Here the CDR3 DNA reads TGTGCCAGCAGTATCCCTCCTAGCGGGGGAACTCATATCTACGAGCAGTACTTC.

This rearrangement joins TRBV21-1 to TRBJ1-2. TRBV21-1 is given as a pseudogene. This CDR3 region has 13 residues. CDR3 protein: CASSTPRGYGYTF. DNA of the CDR3: TGTGCCAGCAGCACCCCCCGAGGGTATGGCTACACCTTC.

This chain connects TRBV6-1 to TRBJ1-2; TRBD1 might be the D (5 bases). The CDR3 is made up of 12 amino acids. Per the germline V gene, CDR1 is MNHNS and CDR2 is SASEGT. V dropped 7 bases and J dropped 4 bases, with 10 bases sitting between them. CDR3 residues: CASTQGTYGYTF. The CDR3, as DNA: TGTGCCAGCACTCAGGGCACCTATGGCTACACCTTC.

A few counts support this clone. The CDR3 coding sequence is TGTGCCAGTACCTCGACAGGGAGCAATCAGCCCCAGCATTTT. It yields the protein CASTSTGSNQPQHF. The V and J genes are TRBV19 and TRBJ1-5, with 7 bases fitting TRBD1. With 7 bases clipped from V and 1 base from J, the junction kept 4 bases outside the gene matches. The CDR3 totals 14 residues. The germline V gene has CDR1 LNHDA and CDR2 SQIVND (reference sequence).

The chain combines TRBV9 with TRBJ2-5, with D unresolved. Looked up from germline, CDR1 is SGDLS and CDR2 is YYNGEE. This CDR3 region has 15 residues. Between the trimmed V and J ends, which lost 3 bases and 0 bases, there was a span of 12 bases. Here the CDR3 DNA reads TGTGCCAGCAGCGCTCGTACTACCGACCAAGAGACCCAGTACTTC. The encoded protein is CASSARTTDQETQYF. Full variable domain (rest looked up from reference TRBV9 and TRBJ2-5): DSGVTQTPKHLITATGQRVTLRCSPRSGDLSVYWYQQSLDQGLQFLIQYYNGEERAKGNILERFSAQQFPDLHSELNLSSLELGDSALYFCASSARTTDQETQYFGPGTRLLVL.

The chain is built from TRBV20-1 and TRBJ2-7, with TRBD1 identical over 8 bases. Unmatched junction bases numbered 2, after V lost 4 bases and J lost 6 bases. The CDR3 contains 11 residues. The germline V gene encodes CDR1 DFQATT and CDR2 SNEGSKA (reference sequence). CDR3: CSATQGGEQYF. In DNA, the CDR3 is TGCAGTGCTACACAGGGGGGCGAGCAGTACTTC.

In its sample, this clone was seen a few times. The CDR3 region has the DNA TGTGCCAGCAGCTTTCTACAGTGGGAGCAGTACTTC. Protein product: CASSFLQWEQYF. The V gene is TRBV5-6, the J gene TRBJ2-7; unclear D gene. This CDR3 is 12 amino acids long. The germline V gene has CDR1 SGHDT and CDR2 YYEEEE. V was shortened by 2 bases and J by 7 bases, with 10 bases between the two germline ends. Full variable domain (remainder filled in from reference TRBV5-6 and TRBJ2-7): DAGVTQSPTHLIKTRGQQVTLRCSPKSGHDTVSWYQQALGQGPQFIFQYYEEEERQRGNFPDRFSGHQFPNYSSELNVNALLLGDSALYLCASSFLQWEQYFGPGTRLTVT.

J is TRBJ1-5 and V is TRBV28; TRBD1 agrees at 8 bases. V dropped 2 bases and J dropped 3; count of bases not matched to a gene: 3. The CDR3 length is 15 residues. The V gene's germline CDR1 is MDHEN and CDR2 SYDVKM. CDR3 loop: CASSLDRGPNQPQHF. CDR3 nucleotide sequence: TGTGCCAGCAGTTTAGACAGGGGACCCAATCAGCCCCAGCATTTT. The whole variable domain, filled in from reference TRBV28 and TRBJ1-5, reads DVKVTQSSRYLVKRTGEKVFLECVQDMDHENMFWYRQDPGLGLRLIYFSYDVKMKEKGDIPEGYSVSREKKERFSLILESASTNQTSMYLCASSLDRGPNQPQHFGDGTRLSIL.

The rearrangement joins TRBV6-5 to TRBJ1-2; D possibly corresponds to TRBD1 (5 bases). Per the germline V gene, CDR1 is MNHEY and CDR2 is SVGAGI. V gave up 2 bases and J gave up 8 bases, with 12 bases separating them. The CDR3 runs to 13 residues. CDR3 in amino acids: CASSYAQAAGYTF. In DNA form, the CDR3 reads TGTGCCAGCAGTTACGCACAGGCGGCCGGCTACACCTTC.